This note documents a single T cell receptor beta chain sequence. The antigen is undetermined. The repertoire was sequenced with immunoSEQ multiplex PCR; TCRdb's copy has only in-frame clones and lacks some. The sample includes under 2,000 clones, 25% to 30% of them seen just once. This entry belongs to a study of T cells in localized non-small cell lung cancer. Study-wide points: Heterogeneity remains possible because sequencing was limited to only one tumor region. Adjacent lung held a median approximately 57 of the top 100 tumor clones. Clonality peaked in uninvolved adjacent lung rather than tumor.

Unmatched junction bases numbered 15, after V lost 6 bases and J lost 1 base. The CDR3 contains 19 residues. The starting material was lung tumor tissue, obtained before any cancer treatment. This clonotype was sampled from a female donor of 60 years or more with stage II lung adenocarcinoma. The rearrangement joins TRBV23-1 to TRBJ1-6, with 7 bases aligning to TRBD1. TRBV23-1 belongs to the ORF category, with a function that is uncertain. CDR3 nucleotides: TGCGCCAGCAGCCAGGAGCCCTTGGGGGACAGTTCCTATAATTCACCCCTCCACTTT. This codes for CASSQEPLGDSSYNSPLHF.